This T cell receptor beta chain came from a study of blood T cells in healthy people across ages. Trimming stripped 0 bases from V and 0 bases from J, with 12 bases between. Germline V gene lookup returns CDR1 DFQATT and CDR2 SNEGSKA (reference sequence). The CDR3 sequence is 16 residues long. Regarding the study as a whole: Per million T cells, TCR beta diversity dropped about linearly as age rose.

With respect to this clonotype: What it recognizes is unknown.

Together with a sample-barcoded 5' primer, a J-beta primer mix was included in a second PCR lasting about 6 to 11 cycles. TCRdb independently ran MiXCR on the 5' RACE reads; one entry per CDR3 protein. The table records about 620,000 distinct CDR3 sequences, approximately 52% of them present only once. Source material: blood. This chain uses TRBV20-1 with TRBJ1-5; possible D gene TRBD1, 5 bases. This TCR was recovered from a woman older than 75 in good health. The CDR3 here is CSARDARGNSNQPQHF. Written as DNA, the CDR3 is TGCAGTGCTAGAGATGCCCGGGGCAATAGCAATCAGCCCCAGCATTTT.